A single sample gave rise to the 3 T cell receptor beta chains below, sequenced in a study of blood T cell repertoires in COVID-19 (TCRdb year 2020). Library preparation was by the immunoSEQ multiplex PCR assay. Held by TCRdb, this immuneACCESS table contains in-frame sequences only and omits some clones. Under half of the omission traces to an unresolved V gene where checked; the cause of the rest is unknown. For this sample the table gives 330,000 or so clones, of which roughly 90% were detected only once. Approximately 9.3% of the sample rests with the top ten. Sequenced: peripheral blood. Source of these receptors: a young man with COVID-19, enrolled during active disease.

The chain joins TRBV29-1 to TRBJ1-1; tentative D call: TRBD1 (5 bases). CDR3 length equals 14 residues. V was pared by 7 bases and J by 2 bases, with 17 bases between. The germline V gene has CDR1 SQVTM and CDR2 ANQGSEA. The CDR3 region is CSAKGERFNTEAFF. CDR3 in DNA: TGCAGCGCCAAAGGGGAAAGGTTTAACACTGAAGCTTTCTTT.

V gene TRBV5-4 combines with J gene TRBJ2-7; TRBD2 is a possible D gene (6 bases). Per germline, CDR1 SGHNT and CDR2 YYREEE (reference sequence). The CDR3 runs 13 residues. V lost 10 bases to trimming and J lost 6 bases, with 20 bases between them. The CDR3 DNA follows: TGTGCCTGGGAGGACAAAACAGCGGGCGAGCAGTACTTC. It is translated as CAWEDKTAGEQYF.

This chain connects TRBV7-2 to TRBJ2-7; TRBD2 agrees at 8 bases. CDR1 is SGHTA and CDR2 is FQGNSA in the germline V gene. The CDR3 extends over 14 amino acids. J was trimmed by 8 bases and V by 7 bases; bases with no gene match: 13. The CDR3 DNA reads as TGTGCCAGCACCTCGGGACTAGACGTGAGGAAGCAGTACTTC. As protein: CASTSGLDVRKQYF.